This T cell receptor beta chain stems from a study of cytomegalovirus exposure and HLA in healthy donors. 60 Vbeta and 13 Jbeta primers were used in PCR. Clones were sequenced by immunoSEQ multiplex PCR, and TCRdb holds only the in-frame ones, with some missing. The sample shows about 160,000 clones, approximately 86% of them seen only once. Sequencing input: PBMCs. The receptor was derived from a woman between 18 and 29 years old in good health and CMV-seronegative.

In DNA form, the CDR3 reads TGTGCCAGCGCTAGGACAGACCTAAACTATGGCTACACCTTC. Amino acid sequence: CASARTDLNYGYTF. This sequence joins TRBV28 and TRBJ1-2; possible D gene TRBD1, 6 bases. Germline V CDR1 and CDR2: MDHEN, SYDVKM. The CDR3 contains 14 residues. V was trimmed by 8 bases and J by 2 bases, leaving 15 bases between them.